This entry lists 17 T cell receptor beta chains sequenced from one sample in a study of human T cells and chemical hapten exposure. Documented time point: pre-sensitization, week 0. Treatment specified: therapeutic diphenylcyclopropenone sensitization with weekly scalp DPC. Via MiXCR, TCRdb re-called the RACE reads, giving one row per CDR3 protein. Here the sample spans about 350,000 distinct CDR3 sequences, about 5% being singletons. The specimen comprised whole blood, sampled in connection with sensitization to the hapten diphenylcyclopropenone (DPC). The receptors come from a woman between 18 and 30 years old with alopecia areata. Some clones in this sample may be carry-over from other donors' samples.

This clonotype showed up just a few times. The V call is TRBV25-1, the J call TRBJ1-1; D is uncertain. Germline values: CDR1 MGHDK, CDR2 SYGVNS. With 1 base removed from V and 4 bases from J, the gap between germline ends came to 13 bases. This CDR3 is 15 amino acids long. CDR3 sequence: CASSEWNNRGTEAFF. The CDR3 DNA sequence: TGTGCCAGCAGTGAATGGAACAACCGGGGCACTGAAGCTTTCTTT.

This clonotype was seen a handful of times. The chain joins TRBV6-2 or TRBV6-3 to TRBJ1-1; D ambiguous. This CDR3 is built from 14 residues. The V end was cut by 2 bases, the J end by 4 bases, with 11 bases between. Germline V gives CDR1 MNHEY, CDR2 SVGEGT. The CDR3 coding sequence is TGTGCCAGCAGTTACCCAGACGTGAGCACTGAAGCTTTCTTT. This gives the protein CASSYPDVSTEAFF.

The gene calls are TRBV3-1 and TRBJ1-5, with 7 bases matching TRBD1. Germline CDR1 LGHDT, CDR2 YNNKEL (reference sequence). V lost 0 bases and J lost 6; bases outside the gene matches: 5. The CDR3 length is 15 residues. The CDR3 nucleotides are TGTGCCAGCAGCCAAGACCGACAGGGCTTTCAGCCCCAGCATTTT. It is translated as CASSQDRQGFQPQHF.

This clonotype was seen ten or more times. This CDR3 is CSVAGSGEQFF. Here the CDR3 DNA reads TGCAGCGTTGCTGGTTCGGGTGAGCAGTTCTTC. This chain links TRBV29-1 with TRBJ2-1; no clear D. This CDR3 is 11 amino acids long. The germline V gene has CDR1 SQVTM and CDR2 ANQGSEA. The V and J ends lost 4 bases and 9 bases respectively, with 10 bases between them.

This clonotype has at least ten counts. J is TRBJ1-1 and V is TRBV5-1; D gene uncertain. The germline V gene encodes CDR1 SGHRS and CDR2 YFSETQ. The CDR3 totals 15 residues. V shed 2 bases and J shed 1 base, with 12 bases lying between them. The CDR3 DNA reads as TGCGCCAGCAGCTTCTTGACGGTAGAGAACACTGAAGCTTTCTTT. Translated: CASSFLTVENTEAFF.

This clonotype was seen a few times. The J gene is TRBJ2-5, the V gene TRBV5-4; D unclear. The CDR3 is 15 amino acids. The V end lost 0 bases, the J end lost 4 bases, and 13 bases lay between the germline ends. Germline V gives CDR1 SGHNT, CDR2 YYREEE (reference sequence). The DNA for the CDR3 is TGTGCCAGCAGCTTGGACCGACATTCTTTAGAGACCCAGTACTTC. Its translation is CASSLDRHSLETQYF.

This clonotype was recorded at least ten times. This chain joins TRBV28 and TRBJ2-3, with D possibly being TRBD1 (6 bases). The length of the CDR3 is 14 residues. Germline V gene data show CDR1 as MDHEN and CDR2 as SYDVKM. Trimming cost V 3 bases and J 2 bases, with 9 bases left between them. The CDR3 sequence is CASSLDRNTDTQYF. CDR3 coding DNA: TGTGCCAGCAGTTTGGACAGAAACACAGATACGCAGTATTTT. The full variable domain, completed using reference TRBV28 and TRBJ2-3, is DVKVTQSSRYLVKRTGEKVFLECVQDMDHENMFWYRQDPGLGLRLIYFSYDVKMKEKGDIPEGYSVSREKKERFSLILESASTNQTSMYLCASSLDRNTDTQYFGPGTRLTVL.

The chain is built from TRBV6-1 and TRBJ2-6; D gene unclear. The CDR3 consists of 13 residues. Germline loops: CDR1 MNHNS, CDR2 SASEGT. The ends were cut back, 6 bases at V and 2 bases at J, with 5 bases in the middle. CDR3 protein: CASSGTGANVLTF. CDR3 DNA sequence: TGTGCCAGCAGCGGAACTGGGGCCAACGTCCTGACTTTC.

This clonotype was observed a handful of times. The chain uses TRBV4-3 and TRBJ1-2; possible D gene TRBD1, 5 bases. The CDR3 is 13 residues long. Trimming stripped 0 bases from V and 8 bases from J, with 10 bases between. Germline V lookup: CDR1 LGHNA, CDR2 YSLEER. In nucleotides, the CDR3 is TGCGCCAGCAGCCAAGATAAGAGGGGCGGCTACACCTTC. Encoded protein: CASSQDKRGGYTF.

This clonotype showed up many times. The rearrangement uses TRBV7-2 and TRBJ1-3; D is uncertain. Germline CDR1 and CDR2: SGHTA and FQGNSA. The CDR3 runs 11 residues. Trimming pared 3 bases from V and 7 bases from J, leaving 4 bases between. The chain's CDR3 is CASSFANTIYF. The DNA for the CDR3 is TGTGCCAGCAGCTTTGCCAACACCATATATTTT.

Worth noting for this clonotype: With a much larger clone just one base away, this may be a read error. The chain is built from TRBV6-1 and TRBJ2-2, with a weak D call TRBD1 (6 bases). The CDR3 loop spans 14 amino acids. Germline assignment: CDR1 MNHNS and CDR2 SASEGT. The CDR3 reads CASSEVGDTGEPFF. The CDR3 bases are TGTGCCAGCAGTGAAGTGGGGGACACCGGGGAGCCGTTTTTT.

This clonotype was seen only a few times. The chain carries TRBV5-5 and TRBJ1-4, with D possibly being TRBD1 (5 bases). CDR1 is SGHKS, CDR2 YYEKEE, per germline (reference sequence). Trimming removed 6 bases from V and 5 bases from J, with 14 bases in between. The CDR3 has 14 amino acids. CDR3 DNA: TGTGCCAGCACCCCTCTCCGGGGGAATGAAAAACTGTTTTTT. Protein: CASTPLRGNEKLFF.

This clonotype was recorded at least ten times. In nucleotides, the CDR3 is TGTGCCAGCAGTTCGGGACAGGGAGCCGGGGCCAACGTCCTGACTTTC. It translates to CASSSGQGAGANVLTF. The chain has TRBV27 and TRBJ2-6, with 9 bases fitting TRBD1. The CDR3 consists of 16 residues. Germline V lookup: CDR1 MNHEY, CDR2 SMNVEV (reference sequence). With V trimmed by 4 bases and J by 4 bases, 5 bases remained unmatched.

This clonotype was seen many times. This chain links TRBV20-1 with TRBJ2-1, with TRBD1 matching over 7 bases. From germline, CDR1 is DFQATT and CDR2 SNEGSKA (reference sequence). The V gene end was trimmed by 6 bases and the J gene end by 2 bases; junction bases not matched to a gene: 1. The CDR3 spans 12 residues. CDR3 nucleotides: TGCAGTGCACAGGGGACCTACAATGAGCAGTTCTTC. This gives the protein CSAQGTYNEQFF.

The chain has TRBV7-9 and TRBJ1-6, with D perhaps matching TRBD1 (5 bases). The CDR3 length is 17 residues. CDR1 is SEHNR and CDR2 is FQNEAQ in the germline V gene (reference sequence). V was cut by 0 bases and J by 6 bases, with 15 bases left in between. In DNA, the CDR3 is TGTGCCAGCAGCTTAGCGCTAGGGGACGAAGCTAATTCACCCCTCCACTTT. Protein: CASSLALGDEANSPLHF.

This chain links TRBV29-1 with TRBJ1-2, with 8 bases that match TRBD1. The CDR3 runs 12 residues. Per germline, CDR1 SQVTM and CDR2 ANQGSEA. The ends lost 6 bases at V and 3 bases at J; junction bases unmatched: 3. In DNA, the CDR3 is TGCAGCGTACCGGGACAGGACTATGGCTACACCTTC. It encodes CSVPGQDYGYTF.

This clonotype was observed at least ten times. The chain employs TRBV3-1 and TRBJ2-3; TRBD2 matches at 7 bases. Germline V gives CDR1 LGHDT, CDR2 YNNKEL (reference sequence). J gave up 6 bases and V 1 base, and 4 bases lay outside the gene matches. The CDR3 is 14 residues long. CDR3 region: CASSQGGGRDTQYF. The CDR3 DNA sequence: TGTGCCAGCAGCCAAGGCGGGGGACGTGATACGCAGTATTTT.